Below are 13 T cell receptor beta chains sequenced from a single sample in a study of T cell responses to AZD1222 COVID-19 vaccine. Profiling relied on immunoSEQ multiplex PCR, and the TCRdb table lists in-frame clones only, not all of them. The top ten clones hold over 6.5% of a sample with around 130,000 clones, over 75% of them seen once. This material consisted of peripheral blood, taken on day 0 of AZD1222 vaccination. The source of these receptors is an adult in good health.

The rearrangement links TRBV6-5 to TRBJ1-2, with TRBD1 matching over 8 bases. The J segment lost 9 bases and the V segment lost 5 bases, leaving 5 bases of the junction unmatched. Germline CDR1 reads MNHEY; CDR2 reads SVGAGI. This CDR3 has 12 amino acids. CDR3 sequence: CASSTGGRSYTF. CDR3 sequence (DNA): TGTGCCAGCAGTACAGGGGGTAGAAGCTACACCTTC.

The chain has TRBV28 and TRBJ2-3; TRBD2 agrees at 7 bases. Germline V gives CDR1 MDHEN, CDR2 SYDVKM. V lost 3 bases and J lost 0; bases outside the gene matches: 9. CDR3 length: 17 residues. CDR3 loop: CASSLPGLSASTDTQYF. The CDR3 bases are TGTGCCAGCAGTTTGCCGGGACTAAGCGCTAGCACAGATACGCAGTATTTT.

The chain is built from TRBV3-1 (or the pseudogene TRBV3-2) and TRBJ2-3; 10 positions match TRBD2. V was clipped by 4 bases and J by 4 bases; unmatched bases: 2. The V gene's germline CDR1 is LGHDT and CDR2 YNNKEL (reference sequence). The CDR3 has 14 amino acids. The CDR3 sequence: CASSPSGSADTQYF. The CDR3 coding sequence is TGTGCCAGCAGCCCTAGCGGGAGTGCAGATACGCAGTATTTT.

The chain employs TRBV3-1 (or the pseudogene TRBV3-2) and TRBJ1-5, with a weak D call TRBD1 (5 bases). Germline V lookup: CDR1 LGHDT, CDR2 YNNKEL (reference sequence). Between the trimmed V and J ends, which lost 0 bases and 6 bases, there was a span of 12 bases. This CDR3 is 15 amino acids long. CDR3 sequence (DNA): TGTGCCAGCAGCCAAGATAGTGCGGGGGGTCAGCCCCAGCATTTT. It encodes CASSQDSAGGQPQHF.

The chain uses TRBV25-1 and TRBJ1-1; D gene uncertain. This CDR3 has 13 amino acids. Looked up from germline, CDR1 is MGHDK and CDR2 is SYGVNS. V lost 4 bases, J lost 8 bases, and 14 bases lay in between. Written as DNA, the CDR3 is TGTGCCAGCAGTGTACCAACGGGGAAAGAAGCTTTCTTT. Its protein product is CASSVPTGKEAFF.

The V and J genes are TRBV27 and TRBJ2-7, with 9 bases that match TRBD1. CDR1 is MNHEY, CDR2 SMNVEV, per germline (reference sequence). V lost 4 bases to trimming and J lost 4 bases; unmatched junction nucleotides: 5. This CDR3 is built from 14 residues. The CDR3 loop is CASSYTGGGYEQYF. For the CDR3, the DNA is TGTGCCAGCAGTTATACAGGGGGCGGGTACGAGCAGTACTTC.

Details on this clone: This same CDR3 is encoded by further DNA sequences in the sample. The chain links TRBV3-1 (or the pseudogene TRBV3-2) to TRBJ2-7, with TRBD1 matching 9 bases. The germline V gene encodes CDR1 LGHDT and CDR2 YNNKEL (reference sequence). The CDR3 spans 15 residues. The J segment lost 5 bases and the V segment lost 1 base, leaving 6 bases of the junction unmatched. The CDR3 DNA reads TGTGCCAGCAGCCAAGGGGACAGGGTACTCGACGAGCAGTACTTC. This sequence encodes CASSQGDRVLDEQYF.

The chain has TRBV4-1 and TRBJ2-3; D may be TRBD2 (6 bases). Trimming took 4 bases from V and 2 from J, leaving 16 bases between them. The germline V gene encodes CDR1 MGHRA and CDR2 YSYEKL. CDR3 length equals 16 residues. This CDR3 reads CASSPAPGGTTDTQYF. The DNA of the CDR3 is TGCGCCAGCAGCCCAGCACCCGGCGGGACCACAGATACGCAGTATTTT.

This rearrangement joins TRBV27 to TRBJ2-7, with 7 bases matching TRBD2. V trimming: 7 bases; J trimming: 4 bases; junction bases outside the gene matches: 7. This CDR3 has 13 residues. Looked up from germline, CDR1 is MNHEY and CDR2 is SMNVEV (reference sequence). As DNA, the CDR3 is TGTGCCAGCAAAAATGCGGGAGTATACGAGCAGTACTTC. Residues: CASKNAGVYEQYF.

This sequence joins TRBV10-3 and TRBJ1-5; a weak D match, TRBD1 (6 bases). V gave up 7 bases and J gave up 1 base, with 14 bases separating them. The CDR3 covers 15 residues. CDR1 is ENHRY, CDR2 SYGVKD, per germline. CDR3 nucleotide sequence: TGTGCCATCAAGGGGGGCCGGGACAGCAATCAGCCCCAGCATTTT. Its protein product is CAIKGGRDSNQPQHF.

The chain joins TRBV29-1 to TRBJ1-1; TRBD1 might be the D (6 bases). The V and J ends lost 7 bases and 4 bases respectively, with 13 bases between them. CDR1 is SQVTM and CDR2 is ANQGSEA in the germline V gene. This CDR3 has 12 amino acids. CDR3 amino acids: CSATTTGTEAFF. CDR3 sequence (DNA): TGCAGCGCCACTACGACAGGCACTGAAGCTTTCTTT.

The V call is TRBV6-2 or TRBV6-3, the J call TRBJ2-3; 10 positions agree with TRBD1. The length of the CDR3 is 16 residues. Germline CDR1 is MNHEY and CDR2 is SVGEGT. The trim removed 4 bases at V and 1 base at J, leaving 5 bases unmatched. This CDR3 reads CASSWLGTGGTDTQYF. CDR3 DNA: TGTGCCAGCAGTTGGCTGGGGACAGGGGGCACAGATACGCAGTATTTT.

The chain joins TRBV11-2 to TRBJ2-2, with D possibly called TRBD1 or TRBD2 (5 bases each). CDR1 is SGHAT, CDR2 FQNNGV, per germline. CDR3 length: 16 amino acids. V was cut by 5 bases and J by 4 bases, with 17 bases left in between. CDR3 nucleotides: TGTGCCAGCAGCGCGTTTGGGGGTGTAGTCACCGGGGAGCTGTTTTTT. As protein: CASSAFGGVVTGELFF.